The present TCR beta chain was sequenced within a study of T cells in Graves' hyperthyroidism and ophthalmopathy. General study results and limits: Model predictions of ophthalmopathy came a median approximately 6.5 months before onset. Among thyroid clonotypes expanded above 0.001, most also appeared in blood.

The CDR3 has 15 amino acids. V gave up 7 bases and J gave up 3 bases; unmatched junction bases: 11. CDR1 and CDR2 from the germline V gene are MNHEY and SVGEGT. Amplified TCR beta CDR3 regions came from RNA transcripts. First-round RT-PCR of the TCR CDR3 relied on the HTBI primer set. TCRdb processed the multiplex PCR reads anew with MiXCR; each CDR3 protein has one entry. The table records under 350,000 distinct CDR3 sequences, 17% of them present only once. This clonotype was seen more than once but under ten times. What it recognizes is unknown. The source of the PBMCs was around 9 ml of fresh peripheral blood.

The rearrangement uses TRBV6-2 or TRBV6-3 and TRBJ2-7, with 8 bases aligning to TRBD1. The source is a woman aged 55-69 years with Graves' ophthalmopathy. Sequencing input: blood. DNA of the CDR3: TGTGCCAGCACCACCGGGACAGGAATAAACTACGAGCAGTACTTC. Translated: CASTTGTGINYEQYF.